This note documents a single T cell receptor (beta chain) sequence. What it recognizes is unknown. Produced via immunoSEQ multiplex PCR; TCRdb's table is partial and in-frame only. The sample holds roughly 58,000 clones, roughly 89% seen once. Collection of blood occurred at baseline, at cycle 4 day 1, and at cycle 7 day 1. V shed 2 bases and J shed 2 bases, with 10 bases lying between them. This CDR3 is 15 amino acids long. Germline V gene lookup returns CDR1 KGHSH and CDR2 LQKENI. The data were obtained in a study of OX40 agonist ivuxolimab in advanced cancers. General observations from the study: Dose levels from 0.1 to 3.0 mg/kg saw CD4+ and CD8+ blood T cells expand clonally by week 6.

The sample was CD4+ or CD8+ T cells sorted from blood, taken in a trial of the OX40 agonist ivuxolimab. The genes are TRBV18 and TRBJ1-5; D perhaps matches TRBD1 (6 bases). The sequence came from an adult with an advanced solid tumor such as melanoma, head and neck, liver or kidney cancer. CDR3 nucleotide sequence: TGTGCCAGCTCACCAGAGACAGGACGCAATCAGCCCCAGCATTTT. This encodes CASSPETGRNQPQHF.